This T cell receptor beta chain was sequenced in a study of blood T cell repertoires in COVID-19. Across the study: Acute and convalescent COVID-19 samples came from the United States, Italy and Spain. T cells, B-cell-depleted T cells, or PBMCs provided the cDNA or gDNA that served as material.

TCRdb's copy holds only in-frame clones and misses some; the assay was immunoSEQ multiplex PCR. Here the sample spans 350,000 to 450,000 clones, around 87% being singletons. This CDR3 is built from 14 residues. J lost 13 bases, V lost 6 bases, and 10 bases had no gene match. Germline lookup yields CDR1 MDHEN and CDR2 SYDVKM. The source material was peripheral blood. V usage is TRBV28 and J usage is TRBJ2-5; 14 nucleotides match TRBD2. The clonotype was recovered from a human donor in a cohort sampled during active COVID-19. CDR3 nucleotides: TGTGCCAGCAGCTTCGGACTAGCGGGAGGACGGGTGTACTTC. This encodes CASSFGLAGGRVYF.